A single sample is the source of the 27 T cell receptor beta chains below, sequenced in a study of blood T cell repertoires in COVID-19. The protocol was immunoSEQ multiplex PCR, while the TCRdb copy is restricted to in-frame clones and leaves out a portion. The data contain roughly 150,000 clones, 85% to 90% of them singletons. Sequencing was carried out using peripheral blood. The origin of the receptors is a middle-aged woman with acute or convalescent COVID-19.

The chain combines TRBV12-3 or TRBV12-4 with TRBJ2-6; perhaps TRBD2 as D (6 bases). The CDR3 length is 13 residues. Deletions cut 8 bases from V and 1 base from J, with 6 bases between. CDR3 bases: TGTGCCAGCGCGGGATCTGGGGCCAACGTCCTGACTTTC. This sequence encodes CASAGSGANVLTF.

The chain carries TRBV15 and TRBJ2-1, with D possibly being TRBD2 (6 bases). This CDR3 spans 13 amino acids. Germline CDR1 LNHNV, CDR2 YYDKDF (reference sequence). V was clipped by 6 bases and J by 7 bases, with 13 bases between them. As DNA, the CDR3 is TGTGCCACCAGGAGTAGGGCGGGGAATGAGCAGTTCTTC. It encodes CATRSRAGNEQFF. Complete variable domain (other parts from reference TRBV15 and TRBJ2-1): DAMVIQNPRYQVTQFGKPVTLSCSQTLNHNVMYWYQQKSSQAPKLLFHYYDKDFNNEADTPDNFQSRRPNTSFCFLDIRSPGLGDTAMYLCATRSRAGNEQFFGPGTRLTVL.

V is TRBV27 and J is TRBJ1-2, with D maybe TRBD1 (6 bases). The CDR3 is 14 residues long. V was cut by 5 bases and J by 4 bases, with 14 bases left in between. Germline V gives CDR1 MNHEY, CDR2 SMNVEV (reference sequence). This chain's CDR3 is CASSPQGTLYGYTF. The CDR3 region has the DNA TGTGCCAGCAGTCCACAGGGTACACTCTATGGCTACACCTTC.

V usage is TRBV5-8 and J usage is TRBJ2-3; 7 bases match TRBD1. Germline loops: CDR1 SGHTS, CDR2 YDEGEE. The CDR3 has 15 residues. With V trimmed by 4 bases and J by 0 bases, 5 bases remained unmatched. The CDR3 is CASSPGTASTDTQYF. The DNA for the CDR3 is TGTGCCAGCAGCCCCGGGACAGCAAGCACAGATACGCAGTATTTT.

This clone was picked up a small number of times. The chain uses TRBV2 and TRBJ2-2; 7 nucleotides align to TRBD1. The V segment lost 4 bases and the J segment 5 bases; nucleotides outside the gene matches: 7. The germline V gene encodes CDR1 SNHLY and CDR2 FYNNEI. The CDR3 runs 15 residues. CDR3 amino acids: CASSARTGYTGELFF. DNA of the CDR3: TGTGCCAGCAGTGCCAGGACAGGTTATACCGGGGAGCTGTTTTTT. The variable domain in full, completed from reference TRBV2 and TRBJ2-2, reads EPEVTQTPSHQVTQMGQEVILRCVPISNHLYFYWYRQILGQKVEFLVSFYNNEISEKSEIFDDQFSVERPDGSNFTLKIRSTKLEDSAMYFCASSARTGYTGELFFGEGSRLTVL.

This chain links TRBV6-5 with TRBJ1-6; D is possibly TRBD1 (5 bases). Germline V gene lookup returns CDR1 MNHEY and CDR2 SVGAGI. The germline V and J ends were trimmed by 6 bases and 5 bases, with 5 bases remaining between them. The CDR3 has 12 amino acids. This CDR3 is CASSRDNSPLHF. Here the CDR3 DNA reads TGTGCCAGCAGCAGGGATAATTCACCCCTCCACTTT.

V gene TRBV19 combines with J gene TRBJ2-7; 8 bases map to TRBD1. The CDR3 runs to 13 residues. Losses at the gene ends were 5 bases for V and 6 bases for J; bases not matched to a gene: 6. Looked up from germline, CDR1 is LNHDA and CDR2 is SQIVND (reference sequence). The CDR3 is CASSVDRASEQYF. CDR3 sequence (DNA): TGTGCCAGTAGTGTGGACAGGGCTTCCGAGCAGTACTTC.

V is TRBV6-5 and J is TRBJ2-1, with 7 nucleotides matching TRBD1. This CDR3 has 13 residues. V shed 6 bases and J 7 bases; nucleotides not matched to a gene: 6. The germline gives CDR1 MNHEY, CDR2 SVGAGI. The CDR3 region is CASSDVTGNEQFF. The CDR3 DNA follows: TGTGCCAGCAGCGACGTGACAGGGAATGAGCAGTTCTTC.

The chain couples TRBV2 to TRBJ2-5, with TRBD1 as a possible D gene (5 bases). CDR1 is SNHLY, CDR2 FYNNEI, per germline. The CDR3 runs to 15 residues. Trimming left V 7 bases short and J 4 bases short, with 19 bases between. For the CDR3, the DNA is TGTGCCAGCAATAGTGGCTCAGGGCCTTCAGAGACCCAGTACTTC. This codes for CASNSGSGPSETQYF.

CDR3 sequence: CASRLGASTDTQYF. In DNA, the CDR3 is TGTGCCAGCAGGTTGGGGGCTAGCACAGATACGCAGTATTTT. This chain uses TRBV7-9 with TRBJ2-3, with D perhaps TRBD1 (6 bases). The V end was cut by 6 bases, the J end by 0 bases, with 10 bases between. Germline V lookup: CDR1 SEHNR, CDR2 FQNEAQ (reference sequence). CDR3 size: 14 residues.

V and J are TRBV6-2 or TRBV6-3 and TRBJ1-3; D uncertain. V lost 3 bases and J 3 bases, leaving 12 bases between the germline ends. Germline V lookup: CDR1 MNHEY, CDR2 SVGEGT. There are 15 residues in the CDR3. CDR3 coding DNA: TGTGCCAGCAGTTATTGGAGTTTGGTTGGAAACACCATATATTTT. Translated: CASSYWSLVGNTIYF.

A note on this clone: Other DNA sequences within the sample encode an identical CDR3. V usage is TRBV7-8 and J usage is TRBJ2-7, with D perhaps matching TRBD2 (5 bases). This CDR3 has 14 amino acids. Trimming stripped 3 bases from V and 2 bases from J, with 11 bases between. The germline V gene encodes CDR1 SGHVS and CDR2 FQNEAQ. CDR3 coding DNA: TGTGCCAGCAGCTTGGGAGCTGGGGCCTACGAGCAGTACTTC. This translates into CASSLGAGAYEQYF.

V gene TRBV7-2 combines with J gene TRBJ2-4, with D maybe TRBD1 (6 bases). The CDR3 is 13 amino acids. The germline gives CDR1 SGHTA, CDR2 FQGNSA. The V end was cut by 6 bases, the J end by 6 bases, with 12 bases between. CDR3 in amino acids: CASSLGQINIQYF. CDR3 sequence (DNA): TGTGCCAGCAGTCTAGGACAGATAAACATTCAGTACTTC.

CDR3 sequence: CASSLTEYGYTF. The CDR3 DNA reads as TGTGCCAGCAGTTTAACGGAGTATGGCTACACCTTC. The chain links TRBV28 to TRBJ1-2; D is unclear. CDR3 size: 12 residues. Germline values: CDR1 MDHEN, CDR2 SYDVKM. Trimming removed 2 bases at V and 5 bases at J, with 6 bases between.

The rearrangement uses TRBV7-8 and TRBJ2-7; 10 bases align to TRBD2. This CDR3 contains 17 residues. Germline V gene data show CDR1 as SGHVS and CDR2 as FQNEAQ. The V segment lost 2 bases and the J segment 5 bases; nucleotides outside the gene matches: 12. CDR3 in DNA: TGTGCCAGCAGCTTAATTCCACGGACTAGCGGAGCCAACGAGCAGTACTTC. As protein: CASSLIPRTSGANEQYF. The whole variable domain, remainder taken from reference TRBV7-8 and TRBJ2-7, is GAGVSQSPRYKVAKRGQDVALRCDPISGHVSLFWYQQALGQGPEFLTYFQNEAQLDKSGLPSDRFFAERPEGSVSTLKIQRTQQEDSAVYLCASSLIPRTSGANEQYFGPGTRLTVT.

V and J are TRBV27 and TRBJ2-7; D unresolved. The CDR3 runs 13 residues. The germline V and J ends were trimmed by 3 bases and 3 bases, with 9 bases remaining between them. CDR1 and CDR2 from the germline V gene are MNHEY and SMNVEV (reference sequence). The CDR3 spells CASSFRASYEQYF. Here the CDR3 DNA reads TGTGCCAGCAGTTTCAGAGCTAGCTACGAGCAGTACTTC.

This chain uses TRBV7-8 with TRBJ2-7; 7 positions match TRBD2. The trim removed 2 bases at V and 6 bases at J, leaving 10 bases unmatched. Germline V gene sequence: CDR1 SGHVS, CDR2 FQNEAQ. The CDR3 spans 15 residues. The CDR3 DNA follows: TGTGCCAGCAGCTTACCTCTGCGGGAGATAGGCGAGCAGTACTTC. It codes for CASSLPLREIGEQYF.

The chain recombines TRBV27 with TRBJ2-1; 12 positions agree with TRBD2. Germline V gives CDR1 MNHEY, CDR2 SMNVEV (reference sequence). V trimming: 5 bases; J trimming: 7 bases; junction bases outside the gene matches: 6. The CDR3 length is 15 residues. The CDR3 loop is CASSLPSGGANEQFF. CDR3 nucleotides: TGTGCCAGCAGTCTGCCTAGCGGGGGGGCGAATGAGCAGTTCTTC.

This chain links TRBV7-9 with TRBJ1-1; D uncertain. Trimming cost V 6 bases and J 5 bases, with 10 bases left between them. The CDR3 is 12 amino acids. Germline CDR1 and CDR2: SEHNR and FQNEAQ (reference sequence). CDR3 region: CASSGRETEAFF. The DNA for the CDR3 is TGTGCCAGCAGTGGACGGGAGACTGAAGCTTTCTTT.

The chain combines TRBV7-7 with TRBJ2-2; tentative D call: TRBD1 (6 bases). Between the trimmed V and J ends, which lost 3 bases and 6 bases, there was a span of 17 bases. CDR3 length: 16 residues. Per germline, CDR1 SSHAT and CDR2 FNYEAQ (reference sequence). In DNA, the CDR3 is TGTGCCAGCAGCTTGCGAGACAGAGAGGGGGCCGGGGAGCTGTTTTTT. Amino acids: CASSLRDREGAGELFF.

V and J are TRBV24-1 and TRBJ2-6, with TRBD1 matching over 11 bases. With V trimmed by 9 bases and J by 1 base, 7 bases remained unmatched. The CDR3 spans 17 residues. Germline V CDR1 and CDR2: KGHDR, SFDVKD. The CDR3 DNA follows: TGTGCCACCGCCGGGACAGGGGGAGGATCTGGGGCCAACGTCCTGACTTTC. Its translation is CATAGTGGGSGANVLTF.

This rearrangement joins TRBV7-8 to TRBJ2-5; 7 bases match TRBD2. Germline CDR1 reads SGHVS; CDR2 reads FQNEAQ. The CDR3 consists of 15 residues. Germline trimming cut 2 bases from V and 5 bases from J; bases unmatched to any gene: 8. CDR3 in amino acids: CASSLRGRGVETQYF. CDR3 coding DNA: TGTGCCAGCAGCTTACGTGGGAGGGGTGTGGAGACCCAGTACTTC.

In its sample, this clone was seen once. The rearrangement uses TRBV10-3 and TRBJ1-1; D is perhaps TRBD1 (5 bases). The germline V and J ends were trimmed by 10 bases and 2 bases, with 11 bases remaining between them. CDR3 length equals 12 residues. The germline V gene encodes CDR1 ENHRY and CDR2 SYGVKD. The CDR3 here is CATKDTNTEAFF. CDR3 DNA sequence: TGTGCCACCAAGGACACCAACACTGAAGCTTTCTTT.

The rearrangement uses TRBV10-2 and TRBJ1-1; no clear D. The CDR3 is made up of 12 amino acids. Germline V lookup: CDR1 WSHSY, CDR2 SAAADI. V shed 2 bases and J shed 4 bases, with 5 bases lying between them. CDR3 in DNA: TGCGCCAGCAGTGAGGGCGGCACTGAAGCTTTCTTT. This translates into CASSEGGTEAFF.

This clone was recorded once. The chain joins TRBV7-9 to TRBJ2-2, with TRBD2 matching 8 bases. Losses at the gene ends were 1 base for V and 4 bases for J; bases not matched to a gene: 5. CDR3 length: 16 amino acids. Germline lookup yields CDR1 SEHNR and CDR2 FQNEAQ (reference sequence). The CDR3 DNA is TGTGCCAGCAGCTTAGTGGCTAGCGGGCTCACCGGGGAGCTGTTTTTT. It yields the protein CASSLVASGLTGELFF.

This chain links TRBV4-1 with TRBJ1-4; D uncertain. This CDR3 region has 13 residues. Trimming removed 4 bases at V and 8 bases at J, with 11 bases between. Germline CDR1 reads MGHRA; CDR2 reads YSYEKL. Here the CDR3 DNA reads TGCGCCAGCAGCCTGGGCAGAGCAGAAAAACTGTTTTTT. It specifies CASSLGRAEKLFF.

The rearrangement joins TRBV5-4 to TRBJ2-7; D might be TRBD1 (6 bases). V shed 1 base and J shed 2 bases, with 13 bases lying between them. CDR3 length: 15 amino acids. CDR1 is SGHNT and CDR2 is YYREEE in the germline V gene (reference sequence). The CDR3 DNA sequence: TGTGCCAGCAGCTTGTACGGGGACATCGCCTACGAGCAGTACTTC. Translating it yields CASSLYGDIAYEQYF.